These 18 T cell receptor beta chains originate from one sample sequenced in a study of blood T cells in healthy people across ages (dated by TCRdb to between 2015 and 2016). Libraries were made using 5' RACE. Data came from an Illumina HiSeq 2500. The second PCR ran for about 7 to 11 cycles and used a J-beta primer mix along with a sample-barcoded 5' primer. TCRdb cleaned the public reads at Q25 with fastp, built clones with MiXCR and kept in-frame beta chains. Duplicate CDR3 protein sequences are folded into a single record with the most common DNA and genes. The sample contains 350,000 to 450,000 distinct CDR3 sequences, approximately 47% of them found a single time. Clones ranked in the top ten supply around 49% of the sample. The source material was blood. Every receptor here comes from a man in his sixties in good health.

This clonotype was detected once. A read error may explain this, as a much larger clone is one base away. The chain joins TRBV6-5 to TRBJ2-7, with D possibly being TRBD2 (6 bases). TRBJ2-5 explains the end of the DNA better; the J call may be wrong. The CDR3 loop spans 12 amino acids. In germline, CDR1 is MNHEY, CDR2 SVGAGI. Here the CDR3 reads CASSYPGGTQYF. CDR3 nucleotide sequence: TGTGCCAGCAGTTACCCCGGGGGGACCCAGTACTTC.

This chain joins TRBV29-1 and TRBJ1-5, with TRBD1 matching 8 bases. The CDR3 sequence is 14 residues long. The J segment lost 2 bases and the V segment lost 0 bases, leaving 0 bases of the junction unmatched. Germline CDR1 and CDR2: SQVTM and ANQGSEA. CDR3 nucleotides: TGCAGCGTTGAAGAGACAGGGGGCAATCAGCCCCAGCATTTT. Its protein is CSVEETGGNQPQHF.

The rearrangement joins TRBV7-2 to TRBJ1-6, with D possibly TRBD1 on 5 matching bases. Between the trimmed V and J ends, which lost 1 base and 9 bases, there was a span of 13 bases. CDR1 and CDR2 from the germline V gene are SGHTA and FQGNSA. CDR3 length: 15 amino acids. The CDR3 here is CASSLVSATVSPLHF. Written as DNA, the CDR3 is TGTGCCAGCAGCTTAGTTTCGGCGACAGTTTCACCCCTCCACTTT.

This clonotype was counted between two and nine times. CDR3 DNA sequence: TGTGCCAGCAGCTTGGCAGGGGGGGACGAGCAGTACTTC. Translated: CASSLAGGDEQYF. The chain links TRBV5-6 to TRBJ2-5, with D perhaps assigned TRBD1 or TRBD2 (7 bases each). With the DNA end fitting TRBJ2-7 better, the J assignment may be wrong. CDR1 SGHDT and CDR2 YYEEEE come from the germline V gene. The CDR3 spans 13 residues.

The sample holds one count of this clonotype. The junction departs from the called germline gene at one end, perhaps through a read error. The chain recombines TRBV7-6 with TRBJ2-5; D assignment may be TRBD1 or TRBD2 (5 bases each). The CDR3 totals 15 residues. Germline lookup yields CDR1 SGHVS and CDR2 FNYEAQ. The DNA for the CDR3 is TGTGCTAGCAGCCGGGGACGGACGATCCAAGAGACCCAGTACTTC. Protein sequence: CASSRGRTIQETQYF.

The rearrangement uses TRBV6-5 and TRBJ2-5, with 9 bases aligning to TRBD1. There are 16 residues in the CDR3. Germline V gene lookup returns CDR1 MNHEY and CDR2 SVGAGI. V lost 6 bases to trimming and J lost 4 bases; unmatched junction nucleotides: 12. CDR3 DNA: TGTGCCAGCAGCACTGGGACAGGGTCATCTCGAGAGACCCAGTACTTC. This sequence encodes CASSTGTGSSRETQYF.

This clonotype was counted between two and nine times. The chain couples TRBV7-6 to TRBJ1-1, with a weak D call TRBD1 (5 bases). V was clipped by 4 bases and J by 3 bases, with 24 bases between them. The length of the CDR3 is 18 residues. From germline, CDR1 is SGHVS and CDR2 FNYEAQ. The CDR3 coding sequence is TGTGCCAGCAGCTCTCTAGAGGTAACTCAGGGAGGTTACACTGAAGCTTTCTTT. The encoded protein is CASSSLEVTQGGYTEAFF.

The rearrangement links TRBV20-1 to TRBJ2-3, with TRBD1 matching 7 bases. The V segment lost 5 bases and the J segment 0 bases; nucleotides outside the gene matches: 5. Germline lookup yields CDR1 DFQATT and CDR2 SNEGSKA (reference sequence). The CDR3 contains 14 residues. In DNA form, the CDR3 reads TGCAGTGCTGGTAGACAGGGCAGCACAGATACGCAGTATTTT. This sequence encodes CSAGRQGSTDTQYF.

This clonotype was observed a few times. The chain recombines TRBV15 with TRBJ2-7; 8 nucleotides line up with TRBD1. Germline trimming cut 2 bases from V and 7 bases from J; bases unmatched to any gene: 7. From germline, CDR1 is LNHNV and CDR2 YYDKDF (reference sequence). The CDR3 sequence is 14 residues long. CDR3: CATSRRTGLGEQYF. In DNA form, the CDR3 reads TGTGCCACCAGCAGAAGGACAGGGTTGGGGGAGCAGTACTTC.

About this clonotype: Its ends do not fully match the called genes, so a read error is possible. In DNA form, the CDR3 reads TGTACCAGTAGTTTACAGGCTTCCTACGAGCAGTACTTC. Translated, it gives CTSSLQASYEQYF. The rearrangement links TRBV19 to TRBJ2-7; a possible D gene is TRBD1 (5 bases). The CDR3 has 13 amino acids. Germline V CDR1 and CDR2: LNHDA, SQIVND (reference sequence). Using reference TRBV19 and TRBJ2-7 for the parts outside the CDR3, the full variable domain is DGGITQSPKYLFRKEGQNVTLSCEQNLNHDAMYWYRQDPGQGLRLIYYSQIVNDFQKGDIAEGYSVSREKKESFPLTVTSAQKNPTAFYLCTSSLQASYEQYFGPGTRLTVT.

The table lists this clonotype with a few counts. CDR3 DNA: TGTGCCAGCAGCCTAAGGACTAGCTTCAAGGAGACCCAGTACTTC. This gives the protein CASSLRTSFKETQYF. The rearrangement joins TRBV7-2 to TRBJ2-5; 8 bases line up with TRBD2. CDR3 length equals 15 residues. Germline loops: CDR1 SGHTA, CDR2 FQGNSA. The ends lost 5 bases at V and 5 bases at J; junction bases unmatched: 10.

The chain employs TRBV6-2 or TRBV6-3 and TRBJ1-1; the D is unclear. V lost 1 base and J 1 base, leaving 10 bases between the germline ends. This CDR3 is built from 15 residues. Germline V lookup: CDR1 MNHEY, CDR2 SVGEGT. DNA for the CDR3: TGTGCCAGCAGTTACTTGAGGCAGCCGAACACTGAAGCTTTCTTT. Amino acid sequence: CASSYLRQPNTEAFF.

In regard to this clonotype: Its ends do not fully match the called genes, so a read error is possible. The V and J genes are TRBV3-1 and TRBJ2-5; D possibly corresponds to TRBD1 (6 bases). CDR1 and CDR2 from the germline V gene are LGHDT and YNNKEL (reference sequence). This CDR3 region has 13 residues. The CDR3 here is CTSSSDSQETQYF. The CDR3 coding sequence is TGTACCAGCAGCTCGGACAGTCAAGAGACCCAGTACTTC.

The chain links TRBV12-3 or TRBV12-4 to TRBJ2-3; D is unresolved. The ends were cut back, 7 bases at V and 6 bases at J, with 11 bases in the middle. The CDR3 length is 12 residues. The CDR3 here is CASTGLGDTQYF. CDR3 DNA: TGTGCCAGCACTGGGTTGGGGGATACGCAGTATTTT.

This clonotype was seen a handful of times. This chain connects TRBV15 to TRBJ2-3; 7 bases align to TRBD1. CDR1 is LNHNV and CDR2 is YYDKDF in the germline V gene (reference sequence). Trimming removed 4 bases from V and 3 bases from J; junction bases left unmatched: 7. CDR3 length: 15 residues. DNA of the CDR3: TGTGCCACCAGCAAAGGAAGGGGACAGACAGATACGCAGTATTTT. This translates into CATSKGRGQTDTQYF.

The chain has TRBV29-1 and TRBJ2-1; D unclear. The germline gives CDR1 SQVTM, CDR2 ANQGSEA. V lost 1 base and J lost 8, with 12 bases in between. This CDR3 is built from 13 residues. CDR3 amino acids: CSVEVGVSDEQFF. The DNA for the CDR3 is TGCAGCGTTGAAGTTGGAGTTTCAGATGAGCAGTTCTTC.

The genes are TRBV7-2 and TRBJ2-3; a weak D match, TRBD2 (6 bases). This CDR3 has 16 residues. Germline V gene data show CDR1 as SGHTA and CDR2 as FQGNSA. Trimming stripped 4 bases from V and 1 base from J, with 15 bases between. CDR3 nucleotide sequence: TGTGCCAGCAGCTCAAGGAGGGAGGCTCGCACAGATACGCAGTATTTT. This sequence encodes CASSSRREARTDTQYF.

This clonotype was recorded a few times. The V gene is TRBV7-2, the J gene TRBJ2-5; 7 nucleotides match TRBD1. The DNA end lines up better with TRBJ2-7; the J call may be wrong. This CDR3 contains 15 residues. In germline, CDR1 is SGHTA, CDR2 FQGNSA. CDR3: CASSSRQGVEAEQYF. CDR3 bases: TGTGCCAGCAGCTCGCGACAGGGAGTTGAGGCCGAGCAGTACTTC.